One and the same sample provided the 7 T cell receptor beta chains below, sequenced in a study of Ad26.COV2.S vaccination and SARS-CoV-2 variants. Sequencing used immunoSEQ multiplex PCR; TCRdb keeps in-frame clones, though not all of them. The sample includes around 300,000 clones, almost 90% seen only once; the top ten take 5.5%. Sample treatment: some 20 received Ad26.COV2.S at low or high dose, single or two shots; roughly 5 received placebo; per-sample allocation not given. Samples came from day 63 after the first vaccine or placebo injection. Sequencing used peripheral blood, obtained in a trial of Ad26.COV2.S vaccine versus placebo. These TCRs come from a person between 18 and 60 years old who received the Ad26.COV2.S COVID-19 vaccine or a placebo.

V gene TRBV2 combines with J gene TRBJ2-3; D remains ambiguous. CDR3 length: 14 residues. The germline CDR1 and CDR2 sequences are SNHLY and FYNNEI. The V end was cut by 4 bases, the J end by 2 bases, with 10 bases between. The CDR3 reads CASSVGQTTDTQYF. Here the CDR3 DNA reads TGTGCCAGCAGTGTAGGGCAGACCACAGATACGCAGTATTTT. The complete variable domain, with remaining parts taken from reference TRBV2 and TRBJ2-3, reads EPEVTQTPSHQVTQMGQEVILRCVPISNHLYFYWYRQILGQKVEFLVSFYNNEISEKSEIFDDQFSVERPDGSNFTLKIRSTKLEDSAMYFCASSVGQTTDTQYFGPGTRLTVL.

DNA for the CDR3: TGTGCCAGTACCCAAAGCTCGGAAGGCGCCGGGACAGTCCCAGGCTACACCTTC. Encoded protein: CASTQSSEGAGTVPGYTF. The chain has TRBV19 and TRBJ1-2; TRBD1 matches 7 bases. From germline, CDR1 is LNHDA and CDR2 SQIVND (reference sequence). With V trimmed by 7 bases and J by 8 bases, 25 bases remained unmatched. This CDR3 is built from 18 residues.

The chain joins TRBV6-2 or TRBV6-3 to TRBJ2-3, with TRBD2 matching over 9 bases. This CDR3 contains 19 residues. The ends lost 0 bases at V and 6 bases at J; junction bases unmatched: 16. From germline, CDR1 is MNHEY and CDR2 SVGEGT. The CDR3 is CASSYSMRTGGGDLDTQYF. The CDR3, as DNA: TGTGCCAGCAGTTACTCGATGAGGACTGGCGGGGGGGATCTTGATACGCAGTATTTT.

The chain links TRBV4-1 to TRBJ2-1; D gene ambiguous. Germline CDR1 reads MGHRA; CDR2 reads YSYEKL. Trimming took 1 base from V and 5 from J, leaving 18 bases between them. This CDR3 is built from 17 residues. The CDR3 spells CASSQVYFTANHNEQFF. The CDR3 bases are TGCGCCAGCAGCCAAGTCTATTTCACGGCGAACCACAATGAGCAGTTCTTC.

The J gene is TRBJ1-4, the V gene TRBV12-3 or TRBV12-4; D not resolved. V lost 7 bases to trimming and J lost 5 bases, with 11 bases between them. The length of the CDR3 is 13 residues. The CDR3 sequence is CASTSNGNEKLFF. The CDR3 DNA reads as TGTGCCAGCACTTCTAATGGAAATGAAAAACTGTTTTTT.

The chain recombines TRBV7-2 with TRBJ1-2; the D is unclear. Trimming shortened V by 2 bases and J by 7 bases, and 14 bases separated the two germline ends. The CDR3 length is 14 residues. Germline values: CDR1 SGHTA, CDR2 FQGNSA. In DNA form, the CDR3 reads TGTGCCAGCAGCTTAACGGCCGCCGTTTTTGGCTACACCTTC. This translates into CASSLTAAVFGYTF.

V and J are TRBV7-2 and TRBJ2-3; either TRBD1 or TRBD2 may fit D (6 bases each). Trimming shortened V by 3 bases and J by 5 bases, and 15 bases separated the two germline ends. The CDR3 sequence is 15 residues long. CDR1 and CDR2 from the germline V gene are SGHTA and FQGNSA. DNA for the CDR3: TGTGCCAGCAGCTTCGGGGGCGCCGGTAAAGATACGCAGTATTTT. Protein sequence: CASSFGGAGKDTQYF.